This T cell receptor beta chain emerged from a study of shared clonotypes between healthy human individuals. Here immunoSEQ multiplex PCR was the method, and the copy in TCRdb shows in-frame clones only, minus some. The top ten clones hold about 0.89% of a sample with over 950,000 clones, 60% to 80% of them seen once. The sequencing input was memory CD4+ T cells from PBMCs. Subset here: CD45RA-negative fraction. The clonotype originates from a man between 18 and 29 years old in good health. Some clones in this sample may be carry-over from other donors' samples.

The CDR3 region has the DNA TGTGCCAGCAGATGGGACAGGGCCACAGAGACCCAGTACTTC. It yields the protein CASRWDRATETQYF. V gene TRBV5-4 combines with J gene TRBJ2-5; TRBD1 matches 9 bases. The V gene end was trimmed by 5 bases and the J gene end by 4 bases; junction bases not matched to a gene: 6. CDR1 is SGHNT, CDR2 YYREEE, per germline (reference sequence). This CDR3 has 14 residues.